Listed below are T cell receptor beta chains from one sample, sequenced in a study of T cell repertoires in cytomegalovirus infection. MiXCR was run by TCRdb on the reads, yielding one entry per CDR3 protein. The sample consists of 250,000 to 300,000 distinct CDR3 sequences, about 13% of them appearing once. Sequencing used PBMCs. These receptors all come from a human donor in good health (CMV status not recorded). Some clones in this sample may be carry-over from other donors' samples. CDR3s include the opening cysteine and the closing phenylalanine or tryptophan. Each record gives: J gene, V gene, clone size, D gene, CDR3 protein, CDR3 DNA. D genes are given only for firm matches. The size of a clone is reported for some rows only, either as once, few or many, or as a class for expanded clones.

TRBJ2-1 TRBV11-3 many TRBD1 CASSQDRDSYNEQFF TGTGCCAGCAGCCAGGACAGGGATTCCTACAATGAGCAGTTCTTC
TRBJ2-7 TRBV29-1 . . CSVGVSTNEQYF TGCAGCGTTGGGGTCTCAACGAACGAGCAGTACTTC
TRBJ1-5 TRBV7-2 many TRBD1 CASSSPGAGGYQPQHF TGTGCCAGCAGCTCCCCCGGGGCAGGGGGCTATCAGCCCCAGCATTTT
TRBJ2-7 TRBV6-2/TRBV6-3 many . CASSDLRGITYEQYF TGTGCCAGCAGTGACCTGCGAGGGATAACCTACGAGCAGTACTTC
TRBJ2-7 TRBV24-1 many . CATPGRDMGEQYF TGTGCCACGCCTGGCAGGGATATGGGCGAGCAGTACTTC
TRBJ2-7 TRBV4-3 few . CASSQDRASYEQYF TGCGCCAGCAGCCAAGACAGAGCATCCTACGAGCAGTACTTC
TRBJ2-5 TRBV7-6 . . CASSLSPPQETQYF TGTGCCAGCAGCTTAAGCCCTCCCCAAGAGACCCAGTACTTC
TRBJ1-3 TRBV5-1 . TRBD1 CASSLTGVGNTIYF TGCGCCAGCAGCTTGACAGGGGTCGGAAACACCATATATTTT
TRBJ1-4 TRBV4-3 few . CASSQDRVRVLEKLFF TGCGCCAGCAGCCAAGATCGGGTTCGGGTTCTCGAAAAACTGTTTTTT
TRBJ2-5 TRBV7-9 . . CASSLFLGGVETQYF TGTGCCAGCAGCTTATTCCTTGGAGGGGTCGAGACCCAGTACTTC
TRBJ2-3 TRBV20-1 . . CSARDPRGRDSTDTQYF TGCAGTGCTAGAGATCCGCGGGGCAGGGATAGCACAGATACGCAGTATTTT
TRBJ1-4 TRBV7-2 many . CASSSRGLPGATNEKLFF TGTGCCAGCAGCTCCCGAGGGCTCCCGGGGGCAACTAATGAAAAACTGTTTTTT
TRBJ2-3 TRBV6-1 . . CASSVRPSPDTQYF TGTGCCAGCAGTGTAAGACCCAGCCCCGATACGCAGTATTTT
TRBJ2-1 TRBV12-5 few . CASGLVRQYNEQFF TGTGCTAGTGGTTTGGTACGACAGTACAATGAGCAGTTCTTC
TRBJ2-2 TRBV6-5 many . CASSYEEGRTGELFF TGTGCCAGCAGTTACGAGGAGGGGAGGACCGGGGAGCTGTTTTTT
TRBJ1-1 TRBV20-1 many . CSARGGVNTEAFF TGCAGTGCTAGAGGGGGCGTGAACACTGAAGCTTTCTTT
TRBJ2-7 TRBV7-9 . . CASSLVNSGSVHEQYF TGTGCCAGCAGCTTAGTCAACAGTGGGAGTGTCCACGAGCAGTACTTC
TRBJ1-2 TRBV11-2 many . CASSLGQSYGYTF TGTGCCAGCAGCCTCGGACAGAGCTATGGCTACACCTTC
TRBJ1-2 TRBV29-1 few TRBD1 CSASQTGAFYGYTF TGCAGCGCAAGCCAGACAGGGGCGTTCTATGGCTACACCTTC
TRBJ1-2 TRBV6-6 many . CASSSPGLRGVGYTF TGTGCCAGCAGTTCCCCGGGACTCCGAGGAGTTGGCTACACCTTC
TRBJ2-6 TRBV5-4 . TRBD1 CASSRGQGASGANVLTF TGTGCCAGCAGCAGGGGACAGGGGGCCTCTGGGGCCAACGTCCTGACTTTC
TRBJ1-1 TRBV6-6 . . CASSNQNTEAFF TGTGCCAGCAGCAATCAGAACACTGAAGCTTTCTTT
TRBJ1-6 TRBV10-2 many . CASRSDTYNSPLHF TGCGCCAGCAGGAGCGACACCTATAATTCACCCCTCCACTTT
TRBJ1-2 TRBV5-4 . . CASSPGPPKGLGYTF TGTGCCAGCAGTCCCGGGCCCCCGAAGGGCCTAGGCTACACCTTC